The T cell receptor beta chain under discussion was sequenced for a study of T cell clones after liver transplantation. Of note for this clone: The antigen remains undetermined.

Assay: immunoSEQ multiplex PCR; the TCRdb copy retains only in-frame clones and omits some. Among 65,000 to 80,000 clones listed, around four fifths were seen once. Whole-study findings and limits: Graft donor-reactive T cells possibly entered the graft instead of undergoing deletion.

Sequenced here: CD4+ T cells from blood, sampled at the 22-month timepoint. This clonotype was obtained from a human patient who received a liver transplant. Some of the T cells may derive from the graft donor.

CDR3 sequence: CASSLSDHGNTEAFF. DNA of the CDR3: TGTGCCAGCAGCCTGTCAGACCACGGGAACACTGAAGCTTTCTTT. This chain joins TRBV5-4 and TRBJ1-1; D not resolved. Germline CDR1 and CDR2: SGHNT and YYREEE (reference sequence). This CDR3 has 15 amino acids. V lost 4 bases and J 1 base, leaving 14 bases between the germline ends.